This TCR beta chain was captured by sequencing in a study of Ad26.COV2.S vaccination and SARS-CoV-2 variants. Study outcomes and limitations: Relative to placebo recipients, vaccine recipients exhibited elevated spike-specific TCR breadth.

The repertoire was sequenced with immunoSEQ multiplex PCR; TCRdb's copy has only in-frame clones and lacks some. The sample lists approximately 410,000 clones, around nine tenths occurring once. Indicated treatment: around 19 received Ad26.COV2.S at low or high dose, single or two shots; 5 received placebo; per-sample allocation not given. Sampling happened 63 days after the first vaccine or placebo injection. The V gene lost 2 bases and the J gene lost 4 bases, with 25 bases spanning the gap. Germline V CDR1 and CDR2: SGHRS, YFSETQ. The length of the CDR3 is 18 residues. To note about this clone: Its cognate antigen is unknown.

The specimen was peripheral blood, collected in a trial of Ad26.COV2.S vaccine versus placebo. The rearrangement joins TRBV5-1 to TRBJ2-7; D is perhaps TRBD1 (6 bases). The TCR comes from a person between 18 and 60 years old who received the Ad26.COV2.S COVID-19 vaccine or a placebo. The CDR3 protein is CASSFNPKQGKDLYEQYF. Written as DNA, the CDR3 is TGCGCCAGCAGCTTTAATCCAAAACAGGGAAAGGACCTTTACGAGCAGTACTTC.